This T cell receptor beta chain was obtained from a study of identical twins. This CDR3 is built from 15 residues. Trimming took 7 bases from V and 2 from J; bases not matched to a gene: 8. CDR1 and CDR2 (germline): DFQATT, SNEGSKA (reference sequence). This clonotype showed up just a few times. From the 5' RACE reads, TCRdb called clonotypes with MiXCR, one entry per CDR3 protein. The sample lists approximately 260,000 distinct CDR3 sequences, over 12% seen once, with around 8.9% in the top ten. This sequence was found in a woman aged 18-35 years in good health. The chain couples TRBV20-1 to TRBJ2-1, with 10 bases lining up with TRBD2. Sequenced input: memory (CD45RO+) T cells sorted from blood. The CDR3 region has the DNA TGCAGTGTTTCAAAAGGACTAGCGGCCTACAATGAGCAGTTCTTC. Its protein is CSVSKGLAAYNEQFF.